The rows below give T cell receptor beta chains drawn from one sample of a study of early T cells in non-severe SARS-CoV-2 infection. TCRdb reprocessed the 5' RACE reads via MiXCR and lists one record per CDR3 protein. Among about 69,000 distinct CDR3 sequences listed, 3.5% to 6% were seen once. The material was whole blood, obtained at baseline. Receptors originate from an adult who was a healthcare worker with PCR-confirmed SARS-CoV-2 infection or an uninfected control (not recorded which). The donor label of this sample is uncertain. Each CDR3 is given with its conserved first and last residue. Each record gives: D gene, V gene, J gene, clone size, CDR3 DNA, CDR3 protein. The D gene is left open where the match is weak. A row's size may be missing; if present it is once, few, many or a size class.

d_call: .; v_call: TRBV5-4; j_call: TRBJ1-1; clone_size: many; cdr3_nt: TGTGCCAGCAGCTGGTCTACAGGGACGGGAGAAGCTTTCTTT; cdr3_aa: CASSWSTGTGEAFF
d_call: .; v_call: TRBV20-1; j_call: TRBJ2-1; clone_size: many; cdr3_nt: TGCAGTGCCCAGACTCCCGCTACCTCCTACAATGAGCAGTTCTTC; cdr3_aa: CSAQTPATSYNEQFF
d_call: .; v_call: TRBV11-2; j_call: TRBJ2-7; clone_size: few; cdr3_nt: TGTGCCAGCAGCTCCCACCGAGCCTACGAGCAGTACTTC; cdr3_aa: CASSSHRAYEQYF
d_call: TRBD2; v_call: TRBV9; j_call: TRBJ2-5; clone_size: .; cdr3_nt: TGTGCCAGCAGCGAGCGGGGGCGGATAGAGACCCAGTACTTC; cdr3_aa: CASSERGRIETQYF
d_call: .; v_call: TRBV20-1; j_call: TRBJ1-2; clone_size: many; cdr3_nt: TGCAGTGCTAGAGTAGGCGAATCTAACTATGGCTACACCTTC; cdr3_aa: CSARVGESNYGYTF
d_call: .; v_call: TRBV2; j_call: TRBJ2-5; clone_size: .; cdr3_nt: TGTGCCAGCGGACAAGAGACCCAGTACTTC; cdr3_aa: CASGQETQYF
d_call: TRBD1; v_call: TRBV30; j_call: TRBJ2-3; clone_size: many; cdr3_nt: TGTGCCTGGAGCGTATTGGGGACAGGGCACACAGATACGCAGTATTTT; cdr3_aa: CAWSVLGTGHTDTQYF
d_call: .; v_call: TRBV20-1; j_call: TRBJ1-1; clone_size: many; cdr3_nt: TGCAGTGCTAGAGACGGACAGTTGAACACTGAAGCTTTCTTT; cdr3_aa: CSARDGQLNTEAFF
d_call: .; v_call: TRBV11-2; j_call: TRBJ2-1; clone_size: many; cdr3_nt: TGTGCCAGCAGCTTGGATCCCTTTGAGAGTGAGCAGTTCTTC; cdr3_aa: CASSLDPFESEQFF
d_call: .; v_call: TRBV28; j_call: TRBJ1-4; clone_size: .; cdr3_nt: TGTGCCAGCAGCCCACCCGAGGGGTTGATTTTAGGTGAAAAACTGTTTTTT; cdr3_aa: CASSPPEGLILGEKLFF
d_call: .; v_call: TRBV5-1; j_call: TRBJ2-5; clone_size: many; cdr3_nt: TGCGCCAGCAGCCGCGGGATAGGGGAAAAAGAGACCCAGTACTTC; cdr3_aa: CASSRGIGEKETQYF
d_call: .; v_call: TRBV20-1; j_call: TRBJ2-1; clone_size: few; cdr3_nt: TGCAGTGCTAGAGATCTTAACAGCGGTTACAATGAGCAGTTCTTC; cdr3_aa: CSARDLNSGYNEQFF
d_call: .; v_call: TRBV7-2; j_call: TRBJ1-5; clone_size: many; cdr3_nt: TGTGCCAGCAGCTTAGACGGTAGCAATCAGCCCCAGCATTTT; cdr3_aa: CASSLDGSNQPQHF
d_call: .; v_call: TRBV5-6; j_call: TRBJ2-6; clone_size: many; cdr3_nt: TGTGCCAGCAGCTTCCCATCTGGGGCCAACGTCCTGACTTTC; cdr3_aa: CASSFPSGANVLTF
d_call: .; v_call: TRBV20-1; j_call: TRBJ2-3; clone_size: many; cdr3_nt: TGCAGTGCGGGGTTGTTAGATACGCAGTATTTT; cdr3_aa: CSAGLLDTQYF
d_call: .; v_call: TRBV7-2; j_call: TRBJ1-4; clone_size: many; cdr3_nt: TGTGCCAGCAGCTTTCAGGGTTGGGGTGAAAAACTGTTTTTT; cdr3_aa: CASSFQGWGEKLFF
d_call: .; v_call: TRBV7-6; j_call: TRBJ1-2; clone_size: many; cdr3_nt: TGTGCCAGCAGCTTAGCGGCGGGCGTAGGCTACACCTTC; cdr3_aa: CASSLAAGVGYTF
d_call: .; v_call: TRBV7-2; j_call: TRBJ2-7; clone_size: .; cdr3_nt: TGTGCCAGCGGGGGGGCGCCCTTAGAGTACGAGCAGTACTTC; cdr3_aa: CASGGAPLEYEQYF
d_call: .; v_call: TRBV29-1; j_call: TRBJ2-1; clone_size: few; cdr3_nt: TGCAGCGTTGAAGATCCGCTAATCGCCACCTACAATGAGCAGTTCTTC; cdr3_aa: CSVEDPLIATYNEQFF
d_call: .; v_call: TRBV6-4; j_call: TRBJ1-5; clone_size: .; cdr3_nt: TGTGCCAGCAGCGACCGACCCAATCAGCCCCAGCATTTT; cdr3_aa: CASSDRPNQPQHF
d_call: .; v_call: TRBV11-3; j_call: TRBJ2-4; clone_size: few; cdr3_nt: TGTGCCAGCAGCTTACGGATAATGAGGAACATTCAGTACTTC; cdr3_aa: CASSLRIMRNIQYF
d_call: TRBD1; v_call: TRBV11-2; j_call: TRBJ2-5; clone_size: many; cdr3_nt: TGTGCCAGCAGCTCCGGGACAGTGCAACAAGAGACCCAGTACTTC; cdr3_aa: CASSSGTVQQETQYF
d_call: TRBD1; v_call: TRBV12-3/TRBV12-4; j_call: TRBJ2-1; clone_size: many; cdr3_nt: TGTGCCAGCAGCTTGACAGGGGGCTCCTACAATGAGCAGTTCTTC; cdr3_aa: CASSLTGGSYNEQFF
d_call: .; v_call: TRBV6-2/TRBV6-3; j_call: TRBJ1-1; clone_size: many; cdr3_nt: TGTGCCAGCAGTTACTCTCGGTTACTCACTGAAGCTTTCTTT; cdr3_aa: CASSYSRLLTEAFF
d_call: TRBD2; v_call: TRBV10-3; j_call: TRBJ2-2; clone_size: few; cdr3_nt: TGTGCCATCAGTGAGGCGCGACTAGCGGCCGGGGAGCTGTTTTTT; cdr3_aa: CAISEARLAAGELFF
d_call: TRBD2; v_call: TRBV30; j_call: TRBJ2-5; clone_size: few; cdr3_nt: TGTGCCTGGAACCCCGGGGGGGAGACCCAGTACTTC; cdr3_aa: CAWNPGGETQYF
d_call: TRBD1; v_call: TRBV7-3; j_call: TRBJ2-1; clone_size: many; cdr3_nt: TGTGCCAGCAGCTTAAAGGGGCTCCCAGGGGGCGCGCGCAATGAGCAGTTCTTC; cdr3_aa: CASSLKGLPGGARNEQFF
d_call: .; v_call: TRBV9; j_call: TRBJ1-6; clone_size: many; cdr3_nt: TGTGCCAGCAGCGTAAGGGGGAGTGAGCCTCTACATTATAATTCACCCCTCCACTTT; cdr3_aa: CASSVRGSEPLHYNSPLHF
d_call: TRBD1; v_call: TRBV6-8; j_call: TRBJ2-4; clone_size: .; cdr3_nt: TGTGCCAGCAGTTACAAAGGAGACAGGGAGTTTCCCCGAGAGAAAAACATTCAGTACTTC; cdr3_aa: CASSYKGDREFPREKNIQYF
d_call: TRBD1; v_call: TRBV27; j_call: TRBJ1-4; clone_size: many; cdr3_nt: TGTGCCAGCAGTTCCCCCGGGACAGGAAATGAAAAACTGTTTTTT; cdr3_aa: CASSSPGTGNEKLFF
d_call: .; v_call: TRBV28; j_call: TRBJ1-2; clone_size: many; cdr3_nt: TGTGCCAGCAGTTTAACGGGCCAGACCAACTATGGCTACACCTTC; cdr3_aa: CASSLTGQTNYGYTF
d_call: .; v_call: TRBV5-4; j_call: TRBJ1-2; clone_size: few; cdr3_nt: TGTGCCAGCAGCCAAGCTCCCGGGGTGCCGGGGCGAGGCTACACCTTC; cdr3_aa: CASSQAPGVPGRGYTF
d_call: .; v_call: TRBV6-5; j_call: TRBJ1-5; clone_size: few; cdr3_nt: TGTGCCAGCAGTTTACAGGGAGGCCAGCCCCAGCATTTT; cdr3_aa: CASSLQGGQPQHF
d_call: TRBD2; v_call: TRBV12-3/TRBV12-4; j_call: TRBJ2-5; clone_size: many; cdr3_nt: TGTGCCAGCAGTTTAAGGGCTAGCGGTCAGGAGACCCAGTACTTC; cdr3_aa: CASSLRASGQETQYF
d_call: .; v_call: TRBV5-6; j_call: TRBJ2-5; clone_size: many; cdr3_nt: TGTGCCAGCAGCTCCCACCAAGAGACCCAGTACTTC; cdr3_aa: CASSSHQETQYF
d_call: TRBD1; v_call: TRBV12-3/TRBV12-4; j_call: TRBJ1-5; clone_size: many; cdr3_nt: TGTGCCAGCAGTTTAGAGGGTTCAGGGGGCGGTCAGCCCCAGCATTTT; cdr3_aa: CASSLEGSGGGQPQHF
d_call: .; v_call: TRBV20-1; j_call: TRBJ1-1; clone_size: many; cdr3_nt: TGCAGTGCAAGGGGACCGAACACTGAAGCTTTCTTT; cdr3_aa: CSARGPNTEAFF
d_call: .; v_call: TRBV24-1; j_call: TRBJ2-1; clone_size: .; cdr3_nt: TGTGCCACCAGTGATTCCCGAGAGGGGTATGAGCAGTTCTTC; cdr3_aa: CATSDSREGYEQFF
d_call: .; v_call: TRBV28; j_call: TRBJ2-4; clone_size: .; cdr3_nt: TGTGCCAGCGGAACAGGGCTAGCCAAAAACATTCAGTACTTC; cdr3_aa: CASGTGLAKNIQYF
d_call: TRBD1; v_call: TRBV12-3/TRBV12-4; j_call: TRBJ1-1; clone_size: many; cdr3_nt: TGTGCCAGCAGTTCCAGGGGGATGAACACTGAAGCTTTCTTT; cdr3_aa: CASSSRGMNTEAFF
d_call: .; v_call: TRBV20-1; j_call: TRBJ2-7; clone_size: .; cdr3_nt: TGCAGTGCTCCCCGTGGGCAGGGGGGCCACGAGCAGTACTTC; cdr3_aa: CSAPRGQGGHEQYF
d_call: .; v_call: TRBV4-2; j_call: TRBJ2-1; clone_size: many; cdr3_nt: TGTGCCAGCAGCCGGGTCGGGACCACGACCGCCAATGAGCAGTTCTTC; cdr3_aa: CASSRVGTTTANEQFF